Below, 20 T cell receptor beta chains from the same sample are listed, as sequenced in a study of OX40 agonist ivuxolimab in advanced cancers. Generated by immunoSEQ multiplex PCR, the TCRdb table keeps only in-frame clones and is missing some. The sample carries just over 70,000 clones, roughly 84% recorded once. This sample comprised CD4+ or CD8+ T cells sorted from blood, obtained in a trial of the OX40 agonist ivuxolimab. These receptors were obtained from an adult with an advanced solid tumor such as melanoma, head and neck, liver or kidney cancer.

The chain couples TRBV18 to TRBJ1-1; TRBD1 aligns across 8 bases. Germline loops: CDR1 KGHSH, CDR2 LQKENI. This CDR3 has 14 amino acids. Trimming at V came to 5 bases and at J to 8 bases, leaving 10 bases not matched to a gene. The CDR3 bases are TGTGCCAGCTCAGCCGGGACAGGCGCCAGGGAAGCTTTCTTT. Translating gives CASSAGTGAREAFF.

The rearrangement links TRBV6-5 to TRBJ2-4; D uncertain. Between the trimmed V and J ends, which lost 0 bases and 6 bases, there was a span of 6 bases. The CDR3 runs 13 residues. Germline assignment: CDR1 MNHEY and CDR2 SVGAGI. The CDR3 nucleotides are TGTGCCAGCAGTTACTCCGACGGAAACATTCAGTACTTC. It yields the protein CASSYSDGNIQYF.

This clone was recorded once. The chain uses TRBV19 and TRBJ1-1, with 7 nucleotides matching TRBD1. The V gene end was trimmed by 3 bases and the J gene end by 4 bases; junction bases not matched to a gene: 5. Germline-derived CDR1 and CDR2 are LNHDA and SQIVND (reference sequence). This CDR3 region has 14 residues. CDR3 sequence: CASSIPQGGTEAFF. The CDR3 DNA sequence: TGTGCCAGTAGTATTCCCCAGGGGGGCACTGAAGCTTTCTTT.

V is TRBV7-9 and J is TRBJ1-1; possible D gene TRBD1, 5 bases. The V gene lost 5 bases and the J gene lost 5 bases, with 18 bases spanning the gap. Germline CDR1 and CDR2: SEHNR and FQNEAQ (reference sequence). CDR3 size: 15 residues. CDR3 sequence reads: CASSLRGGAPTEAFF. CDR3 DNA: TGTGCCAGCAGCCTCCGGGGCGGGGCCCCAACTGAAGCTTTCTTT.

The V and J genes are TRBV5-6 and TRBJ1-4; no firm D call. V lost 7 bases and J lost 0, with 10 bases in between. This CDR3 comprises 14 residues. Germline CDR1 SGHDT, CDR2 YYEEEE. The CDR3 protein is CASSLEATNEKLFF. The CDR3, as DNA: TGTGCCAGCTCCCTAGAGGCAACTAATGAAAAACTGTTTTTT.

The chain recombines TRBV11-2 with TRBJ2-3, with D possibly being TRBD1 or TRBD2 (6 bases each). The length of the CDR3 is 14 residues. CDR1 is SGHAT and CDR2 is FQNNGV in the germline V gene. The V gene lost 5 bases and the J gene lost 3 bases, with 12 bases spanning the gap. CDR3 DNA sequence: TGTGCCAGCAGCCTTGGGGGGCAGACAGATACGCAGTATTTT. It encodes CASSLGGQTDTQYF. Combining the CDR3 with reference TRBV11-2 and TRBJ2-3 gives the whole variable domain EAGVAQSPRYKIIEKRQSVAFWCNPISGHATLYWYQQILGQGPKLLIQFQNNGVVDDSQLPKDRFSAERLKGVDSTLKIQPAKLEDSAVYLCASSLGGQTDTQYFGPGTRLTVL.

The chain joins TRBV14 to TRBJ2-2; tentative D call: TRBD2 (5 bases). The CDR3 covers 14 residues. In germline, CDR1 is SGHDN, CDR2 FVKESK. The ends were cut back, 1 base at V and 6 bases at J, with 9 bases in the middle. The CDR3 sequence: CASSQVGRSGELFF. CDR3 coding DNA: TGTGCCAGCAGCCAAGTGGGGAGATCCGGGGAGCTGTTTTTT. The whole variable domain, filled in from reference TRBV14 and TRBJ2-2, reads EAGVTQFPSHSVIEKGQTVTLRCDPISGHDNLYWYRRVMGKEIKFLLHFVKESKQDESGMPNNRFLAERTGGTYSTLKVQPAELEDSGVYFCASSQVGRSGELFFGEGSRLTVL.

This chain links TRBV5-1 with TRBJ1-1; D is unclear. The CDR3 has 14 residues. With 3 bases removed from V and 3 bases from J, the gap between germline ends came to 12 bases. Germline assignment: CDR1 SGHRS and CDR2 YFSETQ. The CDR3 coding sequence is TGCGCCAGCAGCTCGGGGATCGGAGACACTGAAGCTTTCTTT. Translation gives CASSSGIGDTEAFF.

The CDR3 sequence: CASSEGVRYGYTF. The CDR3 nucleotides are TGTGCCAGCAGCGAGGGGGTACGCTATGGCTACACCTTC. This sequence joins TRBV7-2 and TRBJ1-2; D might be TRBD1 (6 bases). CDR1 is SGHTA, CDR2 FQGNSA, per germline. V lost 5 bases and J lost 4, with 11 bases in between. The CDR3 totals 13 residues.

The CDR3 DNA reads TGTGCCAGCAGTTTTGAGGGGCGGAATAGTCAGCCCCAGCATTTT. Its protein product is CASSFEGRNSQPQHF. The rearrangement uses TRBV28 and TRBJ1-5; D might be TRBD1 (5 bases). V dropped 3 bases and J dropped 6 bases, with 15 bases sitting between them. Germline assignment: CDR1 MDHEN and CDR2 SYDVKM. The CDR3 runs 15 residues. The full variable domain, its missing parts supplied by reference TRBV28 and TRBJ1-5, is DVKVTQSSRYLVKRTGEKVFLECVQDMDHENMFWYRQDPGLGLRLIYFSYDVKMKEKGDIPEGYSVSREKKERFSLILESASTNQTSMYLCASSFEGRNSQPQHFGDGTRLSIL.

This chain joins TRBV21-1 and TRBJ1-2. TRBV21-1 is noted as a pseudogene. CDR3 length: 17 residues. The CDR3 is CASSKTSAGGVEVGYTF. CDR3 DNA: TGTGCCAGCAGCAAAACCTCCGCTGGGGGGGTTGAAGTAGGCTACACCTTC.

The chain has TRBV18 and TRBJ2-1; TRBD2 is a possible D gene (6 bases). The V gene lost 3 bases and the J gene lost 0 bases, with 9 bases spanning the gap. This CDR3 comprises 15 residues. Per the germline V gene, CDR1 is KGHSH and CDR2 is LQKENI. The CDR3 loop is CASSPTSSSYNEQFF. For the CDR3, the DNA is TGTGCCAGCTCACCGACTAGTAGCTCCTACAATGAGCAGTTCTTC.

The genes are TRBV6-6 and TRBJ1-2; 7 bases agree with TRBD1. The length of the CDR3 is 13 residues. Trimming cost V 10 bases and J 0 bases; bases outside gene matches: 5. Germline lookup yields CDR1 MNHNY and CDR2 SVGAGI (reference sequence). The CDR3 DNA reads TGTGCCACGGGACAGAGCGCTAACTATGGCTACACCTTC. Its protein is CATGQSANYGYTF.

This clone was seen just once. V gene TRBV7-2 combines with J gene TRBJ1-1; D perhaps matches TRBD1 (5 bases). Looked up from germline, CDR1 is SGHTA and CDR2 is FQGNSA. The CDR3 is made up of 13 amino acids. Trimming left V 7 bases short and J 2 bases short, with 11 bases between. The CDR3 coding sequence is TGTGCCAGCACCCGAGGGGTTAACACTGAAGCTTTCTTT. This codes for CASTRGVNTEAFF.

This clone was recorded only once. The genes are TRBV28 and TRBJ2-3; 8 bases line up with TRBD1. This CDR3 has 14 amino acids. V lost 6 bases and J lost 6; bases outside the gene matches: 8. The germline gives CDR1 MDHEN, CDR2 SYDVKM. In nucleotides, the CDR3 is TGTGCCAGCAGGGTAGGACAGGGATCGGATACGCAGTATTTT. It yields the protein CASRVGQGSDTQYF.

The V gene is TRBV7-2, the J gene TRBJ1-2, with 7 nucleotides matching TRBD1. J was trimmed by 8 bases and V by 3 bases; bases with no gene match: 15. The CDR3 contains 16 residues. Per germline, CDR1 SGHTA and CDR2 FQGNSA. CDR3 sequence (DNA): TGTGCCAGCAGCTTCTTTAGCGGCAGGGGAGGGGGCGGCTACACCTTC. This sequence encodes CASSFFSGRGGGGYTF.

The CDR3 DNA reads TGTGCCAGCAGTCCGCCGGGGAGAAATCAGCCCCAGCATTTT. It encodes CASSPPGRNQPQHF. The V gene is TRBV28, the J gene TRBJ1-5; D is unclear. CDR3 size: 14 residues. Between the trimmed V and J ends, which lost 5 bases and 4 bases, there was a span of 12 bases. The germline V gene encodes CDR1 MDHEN and CDR2 SYDVKM.

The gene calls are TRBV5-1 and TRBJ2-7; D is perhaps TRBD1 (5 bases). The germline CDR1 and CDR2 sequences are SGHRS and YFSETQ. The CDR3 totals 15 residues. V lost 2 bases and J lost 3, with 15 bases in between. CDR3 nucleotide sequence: TGCGCCAGCAGCTTAGCAAAGGGGCCCTACTACGAGCAGTACTTC. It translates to CASSLAKGPYYEQYF.

As DNA, the CDR3 is TGTGCCAGCAGTTCCCCCTCGGGACAGTATAATTCACCCCTCCACTTT. This codes for CASSSPSGQYNSPLHF. The chain links TRBV6-5 to TRBJ1-6, with 7 bases identical to TRBD1. The CDR3 sequence is 16 residues long. Germline V CDR1 and CDR2: MNHEY, SVGAGI. The trim removed 4 bases at V and 4 bases at J, leaving 7 bases unmatched.

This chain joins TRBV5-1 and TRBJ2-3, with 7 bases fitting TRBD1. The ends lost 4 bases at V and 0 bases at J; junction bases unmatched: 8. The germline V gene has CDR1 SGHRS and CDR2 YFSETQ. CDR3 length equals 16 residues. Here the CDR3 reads CASSPTGAWSTDTQYF. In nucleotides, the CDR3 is TGCGCCAGCAGCCCCACAGGGGCATGGAGCACAGATACGCAGTATTTT.